Listed here are 13 T cell receptor beta chains from one sample, sequenced in a study of T cells in Graves' hyperthyroidism and ophthalmopathy. RNA transcripts served as the template for amplifying TCR beta CDR3 regions. The TCR CDR3 first-round RT-PCR relied on the HTBI primer set. Via MiXCR, TCRdb re-called the multiplex PCR reads, giving one row per CDR3 protein. Of 400,000 to 500,000 distinct CDR3 sequences in the sample, about 13% were seen once. The sample consisted of blood. These receptors were taken from a young woman with Graves' hyperthyroidism.

The table lists this clonotype with a few counts. V and J are TRBV29-1 and TRBJ1-2, with TRBD1 matching over 10 bases. The trim removed 7 bases at V and 3 bases at J, leaving 5 bases unmatched. The CDR3 runs to 13 residues. Germline V gives CDR1 SQVTM, CDR2 ANQGSEA. CDR3 DNA: TGCAGCGGCACCGGGACAGGGGACTATGGCTACACCTTC. It yields the protein CSGTGTGDYGYTF.

This clonotype was observed many times. The chain recombines TRBV6-1 with TRBJ1-2; D perhaps matches TRBD1 (5 bases). The CDR3 runs to 15 residues. Germline lookup yields CDR1 MNHNS and CDR2 SASEGT. Trimming stripped 5 bases from V and 4 bases from J, with 17 bases between. The CDR3 reads CASSTNRDLFYGYTF. The CDR3 bases are TGTGCCAGCAGTACTAACCGGGACTTATTCTATGGCTACACCTTC.

This clonotype appeared a few times. A much larger clone differs from this one at a single base, so this may be a read error. The CDR3 nucleotides are TGTGCCAGCAGTCCCTTCGCTCGCGGAGGGTACAATGAGCAGTACTTC. Translation: CASSPFARGGYNEQYF. V is TRBV12-3 or TRBV12-4 and J is TRBJ2-1, with D possibly TRBD2 on 6 matching bases. The J call could be wrong; TRBJ2-7 is a better fit for the DNA end. The CDR3 sequence is 16 residues long.

This clonotype showed up many times. This rearrangement joins TRBV29-1 to TRBJ2-7; possible D gene TRBD2, 6 bases. Deletions cut 2 bases from V and 1 base from J, with 15 bases between. The CDR3 loop spans 15 amino acids. CDR1 is SQVTM and CDR2 is ANQGSEA in the germline V gene. Here the CDR3 reads CSVEIATGTSYEQYF. CDR3 nucleotides: TGCAGCGTTGAAATCGCGACCGGGACTTCCTACGAGCAGTACTTC.

The CDR3 DNA follows: TGTGCCAGTAGTATCCTCCCTGGGGGTGGCAATGAGCAGTTCTTC. Its translation is CASSILPGGGNEQFF. V usage is TRBV19 and J usage is TRBJ2-1; D may be TRBD1 or TRBD2 (5 bases each). Germline-derived CDR1 and CDR2 are LNHDA and SQIVND (reference sequence). This CDR3 has 15 residues. V lost 3 bases, J lost 6 bases, and 15 bases lay in between.

The table lists this clonotype with a few counts. The chain is built from TRBV6-1 and TRBJ2-1; 7 nucleotides match TRBD1. This CDR3 comprises 14 residues. V was clipped by 6 bases and J by 5 bases; unmatched bases: 7. Germline V gene data show CDR1 as MNHNS and CDR2 as SASEGT. CDR3 sequence: CASRFRDSNNEQFF. DNA for the CDR3: TGTGCCAGCAGATTCCGGGACAGCAACAATGAGCAGTTCTTC.

The chain carries TRBV20-1 and TRBJ2-2; TRBD2 aligns across 7 bases. Per the germline V gene, CDR1 is DFQATT and CDR2 is SNEGSKA (reference sequence). With 0 bases clipped from V and 3 bases from J, the junction kept 10 bases outside the gene matches. This CDR3 is built from 17 residues. The CDR3: CSARDLRGSQDTGELFF. Here the CDR3 DNA reads TGCAGTGCTAGAGATCTGCGCGGGAGTCAGGACACCGGGGAGCTGTTTTTT.

There are many counts of this clonotype. The V and J genes are TRBV29-1 and TRBJ1-1; D unclear. This CDR3 is 10 amino acids long. V dropped 6 bases and J dropped 1 base, with 3 bases sitting between them. Germline V gene lookup returns CDR1 SQVTM and CDR2 ANQGSEA. The CDR3 bases are TGCAGCGTAAAGAACACTGAAGCTTTCTTT. Translated: CSVKNTEAFF.

On this clonotype itself: An end of the junction does not agree with germline; a read error may underlie this. The CDR3 is CASSLEAGGPRETQYF. Written as DNA, the CDR3 is TGTGCCAGCAGCTTAGAGGCGGGAGGGCCGAGAGAGACCCAGTACTTC. J is TRBJ2-5 and V is TRBV12-3 or TRBV12-4, with TRBD2 matching over 9 bases. This CDR3 comprises 16 residues.

The table lists this clonotype with many counts. CDR3 sequence (DNA): TGTGCCAGCAGTTTCCTGACGGCCAATCAGCCCCAGCATTTT. Translating it yields CASSFLTANQPQHF. The chain couples TRBV28 to TRBJ1-5; D gene unclear. The CDR3 extends over 14 amino acids. The V end lost 3 bases, the J end lost 3 bases, and 9 bases lay between the germline ends. In germline, CDR1 is MDHEN, CDR2 SYDVKM.

This clonotype was observed many times. The chain carries TRBV29-1 and TRBJ2-1, with 12 nucleotides matching TRBD2. Germline CDR1 SQVTM, CDR2 ANQGSEA. The V segment lost 6 bases and the J segment 5 bases; nucleotides outside the gene matches: 8. This CDR3 comprises 15 residues. DNA for the CDR3: TGCAGCGTGCGACTCAGACTAGCGGGAGACAATGAGCAGTTCTTC. Translating it yields CSVRLRLAGDNEQFF.

This clonotype was picked up a small number of times. The genes are TRBV6-6 and TRBJ2-2; TRBD2 agrees at 8 bases. This CDR3 spans 15 amino acids. Germline trimming cut 2 bases from V and 6 bases from J; bases unmatched to any gene: 5. CDR1 and CDR2 from the germline V gene are MNHNY and SVGAGI (reference sequence). In DNA, the CDR3 is TGTGCCAGCAGTTACCCGGGACTAGTCTCCGGGGAGCTGTTTTTT. Translating gives CASSYPGLVSGELFF.

This clonotype has just a few counts. The chain employs TRBV6-1 and TRBJ2-4, with D possibly matching TRBD1 (6 bases). The V end lost 6 bases, the J end lost 4 bases, and 10 bases lay between the germline ends. CDR1 is MNHNS, CDR2 SASEGT, per germline. The CDR3 runs to 13 residues. The CDR3 sequence: CASRIGQKNIQYF. The CDR3 DNA sequence: TGTGCCAGCAGAATCGGACAGAAAAACATTCAGTACTTC.